This T cell receptor beta chain is from a study of T cell repertoires in cytomegalovirus infection. As for the study in general: Signatures in public TCR beta sequences pointed to both CMV infection and matching HLA type.

This clonotype was recorded many times. Antigen specificity is unknown. Germline V CDR1 and CDR2: SGHTA, FQGNSA. Trimming shortened V by 2 bases and J by 1 base, and 3 bases separated the two germline ends. The length of the CDR3 is 12 residues. One entry per CDR3 protein results from TCRdb running MiXCR on the reads. The data contain about 260,000 distinct CDR3 sequences, about 13% of them seen just once; the ten biggest clones take up around 9.5%. Study outcomes and limitations: Carriers of CMV plus the relevant HLA were identified by cumulative public TCR beta family frequency.

The gene calls are TRBV7-2 and TRBJ2-7; no reliable D call. This sequence was found in a human donor in good health (CMV status not recorded). Some clones in this sample may be carry-over from other donors' samples. Sequenced material: PBMCs. CDR3 sequence: CASSLRSYEQYF. The DNA for the CDR3 is TGTGCCAGCAGCTTACGATCCTACGAGCAGTACTTC.